This section outlines one TCR beta chain sequence together with its context. Profiling relied on immunoSEQ multiplex PCR, and the TCRdb table lists in-frame clones only, not all of them. The data hold about 470,000 clones, with 80% to 95% observed a single time. The record originates from a study of Ad26.COV2.S vaccination and SARS-CoV-2 variants. V shed 3 bases and J shed 3 bases, with 12 bases lying between them. The CDR3 spans 13 residues. Germline V gene lookup returns CDR1 DFQATT and CDR2 SNEGSKA (reference sequence). Specified treatment: around 19 received Ad26.COV2.S at low or high dose, single or two shots; about 5 received placebo; per-sample allocation not given. Material that was analyzed had been drawn on day 63 after the first vaccine or placebo injection.

This receptor was identified in a person between 18 and 59 years old who received the Ad26.COV2.S COVID-19 vaccine or a placebo. This chain uses TRBV20-1 with TRBJ2-7; D remains unclear. Material: peripheral blood, obtained in a trial of Ad26.COV2.S vaccine versus placebo. CDR3 coding DNA: TGCAGTGCTAGTTACAGCGAGATCTACGAGCAGTACTTC. Encoded protein: CSASYSEIYEQYF.